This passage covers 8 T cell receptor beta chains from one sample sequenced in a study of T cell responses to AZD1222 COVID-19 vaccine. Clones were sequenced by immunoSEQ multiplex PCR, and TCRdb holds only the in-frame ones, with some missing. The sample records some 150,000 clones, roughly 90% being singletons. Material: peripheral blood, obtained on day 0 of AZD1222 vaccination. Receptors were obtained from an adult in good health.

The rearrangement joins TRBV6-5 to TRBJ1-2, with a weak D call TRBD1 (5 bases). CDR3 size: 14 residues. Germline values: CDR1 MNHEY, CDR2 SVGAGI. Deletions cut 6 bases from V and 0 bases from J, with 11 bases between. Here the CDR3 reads CASRLGPTNYGYTF. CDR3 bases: TGTGCCAGCAGGTTGGGGCCAACTAACTATGGCTACACCTTC.

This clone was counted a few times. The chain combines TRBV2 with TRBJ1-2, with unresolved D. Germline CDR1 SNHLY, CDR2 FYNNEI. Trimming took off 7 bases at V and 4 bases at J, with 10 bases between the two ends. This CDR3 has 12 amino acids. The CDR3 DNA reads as TGTGCCAGCAAGGCAGGCGTCTATGGCTACACCTTC. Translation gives CASKAGVYGYTF.

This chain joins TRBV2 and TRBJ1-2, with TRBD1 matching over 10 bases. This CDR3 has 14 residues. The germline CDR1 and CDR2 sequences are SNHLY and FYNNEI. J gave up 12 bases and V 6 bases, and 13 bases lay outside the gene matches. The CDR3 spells CASRLIMGQGLDTF. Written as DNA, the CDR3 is TGTGCCAGCAGATTAATTATGGGACAGGGGTTGGACACCTTC.

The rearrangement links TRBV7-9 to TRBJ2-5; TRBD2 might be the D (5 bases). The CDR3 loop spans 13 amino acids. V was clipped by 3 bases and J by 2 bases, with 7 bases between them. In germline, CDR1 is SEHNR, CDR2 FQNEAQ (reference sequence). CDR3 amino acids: CASSFSVQETQYF. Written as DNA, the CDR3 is TGTGCCAGCAGCTTTAGCGTTCAAGAGACCCAGTACTTC.

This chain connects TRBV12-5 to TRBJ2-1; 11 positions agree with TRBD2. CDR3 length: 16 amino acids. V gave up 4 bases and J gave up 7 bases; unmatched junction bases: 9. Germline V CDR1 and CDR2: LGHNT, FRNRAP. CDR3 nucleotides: TGTGCTAGTGGTTCCTCACTAGCGGGAGCGGGGAATGAGCAGTTCTTC. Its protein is CASGSSLAGAGNEQFF.

The CDR3, as DNA: TGTGCCAGCACCATAACCGGGACACAAAGTGAAAAACTGTTTTTT. This gives the protein CASTITGTQSEKLFF. This sequence joins TRBV2 and TRBJ1-4, with a tentative D call TRBD1 (6 bases). The V gene lost 7 bases and the J gene lost 7 bases, with 19 bases spanning the gap. Germline values: CDR1 SNHLY, CDR2 FYNNEI. This CDR3 contains 15 residues.

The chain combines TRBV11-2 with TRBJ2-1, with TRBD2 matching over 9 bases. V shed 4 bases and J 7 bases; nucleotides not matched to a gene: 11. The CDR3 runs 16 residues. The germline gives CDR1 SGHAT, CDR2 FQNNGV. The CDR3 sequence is CASSYSVATSGNEQFF. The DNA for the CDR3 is TGTGCCAGCAGCTACTCGGTCGCGACTAGCGGTAATGAGCAGTTCTTC.

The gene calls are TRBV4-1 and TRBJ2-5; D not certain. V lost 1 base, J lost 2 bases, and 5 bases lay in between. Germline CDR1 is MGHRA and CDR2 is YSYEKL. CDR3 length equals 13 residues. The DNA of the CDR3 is TGCGCCAGCAGCCAAGCACAACAAGAGACCCAGTACTTC. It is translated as CASSQAQQETQYF.